This T cell receptor beta chain was recovered during a study of cytomegalovirus exposure and HLA in healthy donors (dated by TCRdb to about 2017). At the level of the whole study: According to an earlier analysis of 587 of the donors, roughly 180 million T cells yielded some 120 million unique TCR beta sequences and about 300 Gb of sequence data. Across 398 genotyped donors of the cohort, an average of about 220,000 unique TCR beta nucleotide sequences per donor were sequenced, and roughly a sixth of those sequences were non-productive. High-throughput TCR immunosequencing, statistical association of individual TCRs with disease status, and machine learning were combined to predict cytomegalovirus infection status. An early release covering roughly 600 HLA-typed donors comprised about 320 gigabases of sequencing data and around 80 million unique TCR sequences. All discovery cohort repertoires had been generated using a single sequencing platform. Donor age, sex, ethnicity and CMV serostatus were compiled alongside the repertoire data. To study patterns of TCR occurrence, a later analysis re-analyzed previously published TCR beta repertoires from 600 to 750 donors and added high-resolution HLA genotyping. Roughly 5 DR-DQ haplotypes were treated as single units for association and clustering because of strong linkage in the cohort. An earlier analysis of several hundred of the donors applied high-throughput TCR beta sequencing to assess whether each TCR beta V gene segment acted as functional or pseudogenic. Rather than drawing on any new phenotypic data, the later analysis identified candidate immune exposures from TCR beta sequences and the way those sequences occurred across donors. Typing coverage differed by locus: A, B, C, DRB1 and DQB1 were typed in about 629-640 donors, DQA1 in about 500, DPA1 in around 610, and DPB1 in 472. Using immunosequencing, the study profiled T cell repertoires from about 650 subjects and related those repertoires to cytomegalovirus serostatus. HLA typing covered class I and class II loci at four-digit resolution. Genome-wide SNP genotypes for about three fifths of the roughly 670 donors were used in a later genetic analysis, which treated that subset as a discovery cohort. The study aimed to test whether signatures of past pathogen exposure could be identified by cataloging public T cell receptors. Besides the first cohort of about 730 subjects, a separate validation cohort made up of around 120 different subjects was used. Among the roughly 370 genotyped donors, more than 70% belonged to the genetic ancestry cluster associated with self-reported Caucasian donors.

A remark on this clone: Which antigen it targets is not known. There are no base qualities to consult, and no much larger clone falls within one base.

The cohort was made up of 666 healthy bone marrow donors. All cohort members were sampled while nominally healthy, although unrecorded immune exposures were likely present. The donor was CMV seropositive and belonged to the group of 250 to 350 seropositive cohort members. Each donor provided a peripheral blood sample, and peripheral blood mononuclear cells were used for TCR beta sequencing. The Qiagen DNeasy Blood Extraction Kit was used to extract genomic DNA from the blood cell samples. The full study reports these points: The sequencing pipeline was judged likely to have produced a cluster of highly shared sequence variants as a technical artifact. Presence/absence analyses assumed roughly uniform sequencing depth across donors, an assumption that may not hold. Because counts were too low, roughly 18 rarely observed V segments, including chromosome 9 orphons, were left out of the earlier analysis of some 600 of the donors. Some IMGT-functional V segments, including TRBV6-2 and TRBV6-3, could not be told apart with the 87-base-pair reads, so those segments were excluded. Most TCR sequences were seen in very few donors, while some public TCRs were found in many individuals. A total of fewer than 200 TCR beta chains were listed by the study as associated with cytomegalovirus. In an earlier analysis of under 600 of the donors, most TCR beta V segments were observed in productive rearrangements about 87% or about 30% of the time, broadly matching IMGT annotations. In vitro tests confirmed that a few of the cytomegalovirus-associated TCR beta chains recognize cytomegalovirus antigens. The authors suggested that the approach could potentially be extended to other disease states and immunological phenotypes. In a later analysis, TCR association rates were found to vary across HLA loci, with the most associated TCRs seen for DRB1 alleles and the fewest for HLA-C alleles. Cytomegalovirus status was reported to be diagnosed by the classifier with high specificity and sensitivity in both the original and validation cohorts. A later analysis associated 15,000 to 20,000 TCR beta sequences with specific HLA alleles at a false discovery rate of 0.05. According to a later genetic analysis, donors in an Asian-associated ancestry cluster had fewer N-insertions in productive TCRs than the approximately 670-donor mean. Only TCR beta chains were sequenced in this cohort, and the absence of alpha or paired-chain data limited detectable features. In a later genetic analysis, a missense DCLRE1C variant was associated with V-gene and J-gene trimming of TCR beta chains, and the association was replicated in an independent cohort. Because HLA typing was unavailable for some donors at each locus, only the typed subset was used in association tests. For the cohort, immune exposure information was limited to CMV serostatus. Linkage disequilibrium might explain the correlated functional status among segregating V segments, but an unknown experimental factor could not be ruled out. A later analysis found that most CMV-associated TCR beta chains appeared HLA-restricted, with HLA associations seemingly driven largely by CMV exposure. Strong co-occurrence of HLA alleles, especially DR and DQ, made assigning TCR associations to individual alleles difficult. A further reported finding was that TCR beta sequences accurately predicted the HLA-A and HLA-B alleles for most subjects in the first cohort. In a later analysis, HLA-associated TCR beta chains showed more clonal expansion and lower generation probabilities than non-associated chains that were equally common. In a later analysis, several top co-occurrence clusters were reported to appear linked to parvovirus B19, influenza, CMV and Epstein-Barr virus.

The method behind the library was the immunoSEQ multiplex PCR assay. For the multiplex PCR, a mixture combining 60 forward primers for TCR Vbeta segments and 13 reverse primers for TCR Jbeta segments was used. The CDR3 region of rearranged TCR beta genes was amplified from genomic DNA with a multiplex PCR assay. The Illumina HiSeq System was used to sequence the amplified TCR beta libraries as 87-base-pair reads. In the authors' own workflow: Across the 666 repertoires, a later analysis counted 80 million or so unique TCR beta chains, roughly 11 million of which were shared by at least two donors. A nearest-neighbor algorithm error-corrected the raw reads and collapsed the reads into unique sequences, merging closely related sequences to remove PCR and sequencing errors. CDR3 sequences were aligned to IMGT reference sequences to assign V, D and J gene segments. For a sequence to be retained, a match of at least six nucleotides to both a V gene segment and a J gene segment was required. Rearrangements were called productive when the CDR3 lacked stop codons and stayed in frame with V and J; all others were non-productive. Following IMGT convention, CDR3 was defined as the stretch from the second conserved V-encoded cysteine up to the conserved J-encoded phenylalanine. The earlier analysis of 550 to 650 of the donors excluded any sequence lacking an unambiguous match to a single V gene segment. An earlier analysis of a few hundred of the donors called V segments functional above 56.7% productive rearrangements and segregating when the between-donor standard deviation exceeded 5%. To diagnose cytomegalovirus status from the catalog of TCR beta chain sequences, a statistical classification framework was built. In a later analysis, V and J genes were assigned by comparing TCR nucleotide sequences against IMGT/GENE-DB human TR gene sequences. Using the TCRdist pipeline, a later analysis assigned CDR3 sequences along with most-parsimonious VDJ recombination scenarios. A later analysis defined each TCR beta chain by its CDR3 amino acid sequence plus V-gene family, and excluded reads lacking a unique V-gene family. A later analysis removed several hundred highly shared, low-generation-probability nucleotide sequences to deal with suspected cross-contamination and a sequencing artifact. In a later analysis, a clonal expansion index was calculated for each public chain from normalized within-repertoire ranks of inferred template counts. In a later analysis, generation probabilities were computed with a VDJ recombination model fitted to out-of-frame rearrangements, and the resulting probabilities were checked against IGoR. In a later analysis, TCR-TCR, TCR-HLA and TCR-CMV co-occurrence was scored with hypergeometric tests, and a repertoire-size bias correction was applied to TCR pairs. To estimate false discovery rates, a later analysis permuted the HLA or CMV assignments 20 times. A later analysis grouped co-occurring TCRs with DBSCAN, adding TCRdist sequence similarity when clustering within HLA-allele-positive subsets. Repertoires with fewer than 30,000 or more than 120,000 public chains were left out of co-occurrence clustering, as were about 5 repertoires with anomalous nucleotide sharing. As stored in TCRdb, this immuneACCESS dataset retains in-frame rearrangements with V and J assigned. A fraction of the clones does not appear; measured against another copy, unresolved V genes explain less than half of the discrepancy, and the remainder lacks a known reason. That table is the source of V, J and clone size, and D and trimming were worked out from the DNA. The sample table records approximately 150,000 clones; roughly 81% of these occur just once. The top ten clones comprise around 5% of the sample.

Taken from cysteine to phenylalanine, the CDR3 has 11 residues. Only the CDR3 DNA is retained, 33 bases long and in frame from the first base. V and J are truncated by 2 bases and 6 bases respectively, leaving an intervening sequence of 7 bases. Reading the germline V gene (reference sequence) gives CDR1 GTSNPN and CDR2 SVGIG. This sequence originates from a girl aged 5 to 17 in good health and CMV-seropositive. The rearranged segments are TRBV30 and TRBJ1-1; the D gene assignment is ambiguous. The sample consisted of PBMCs. The sequence in DNA is TGTGCCTGGAGTAATGGCCCTGAAGCTTTCTTT. This encodes CAWSNGPEAFF.